A selection of T cell receptor beta chains follows, all from one sample in a study of response to subunit inactivated influenza vaccine. One entry per CDR3 protein, called by TCRdb with MiXCR from the RT-PCR reads. The sample holds approximately 230,000 distinct CDR3 sequences, about 12% seen once. This sample comprised non-naive T cells sorted from PBMCs, obtained approximately 15 days before vaccination. Every receptor here comes from a man in his forties or fifties who received an inactivated influenza vaccine. Both conserved end residues are part of each CDR3. D genes are given only for firm matches. The size field is filled for only some rows; it gives once, few, many or a size class.

clone_size d_call j_call v_call cdr3_nt cdr3_aa
few . TRBJ2-1 TRBV2 TGTGCCAGCAGTCGCGTTGGTGAGCAGTTCTTC CASSRVGEQFF
few TRBD2 TRBJ2-7 TRBV5-1 TGCGCCAGCAGGTCCGGCGGGAGCTCCTACGAGCAGTACTTC CASRSGGSSYEQYF
many . TRBJ2-7 TRBV3-1 TGTGCCAGCAGCGATTCGGGACATACCTACGAGCAGTACTTC CASSDSGHTYEQYF
. . TRBJ2-7 TRBV27 TGTGCCAGCAGTTTATCACGAGTTGGGGAGCAGTACTTC CASSLSRVGEQYF
many . TRBJ2-7 TRBV3-1 TGTGCCAGCAGCCAAGAGCTAGGGGCCGCTTACGAGCAGTACTTC CASSQELGAAYEQYF
. TRBD1 TRBJ2-5 TRBV6-5 TGTGCCAGCAGTTACTCGGACAGGGGGTACCAAGAGACCCAGTACTTC CASSYSDRGYQETQYF
many . TRBJ1-5 TRBV7-2 TGTGCCAGCAGCCTGTTCCCGGAGAGTAATCAGCCCCAGCATTTT CASSLFPESNQPQHF
. . TRBJ1-5 TRBV20-1 TGCAGTGCTAGAGGGGGCAATCAGCCCCAGCATTTT CSARGGNQPQHF
. TRBD2 TRBJ2-2 TRBV20-1 TGCAGTGCTGGGATTAGCGGGGGGGCCCTCGGGGAGCTGTTTTTT CSAGISGGALGELFF
. . TRBJ1-2 TRBV7-2 TGTGCCAGCAGCCAAGCGGGTTTCAACTATGGCTACACCTTC CASSQAGFNYGYTF
. TRBD2 TRBJ2-3 TRBV12-3/TRBV12-4 TGTGCCAGCAAGACTAGCGGGAGGGCCGGCACAGATACGCAGTATTTT CASKTSGRAGTDTQYF